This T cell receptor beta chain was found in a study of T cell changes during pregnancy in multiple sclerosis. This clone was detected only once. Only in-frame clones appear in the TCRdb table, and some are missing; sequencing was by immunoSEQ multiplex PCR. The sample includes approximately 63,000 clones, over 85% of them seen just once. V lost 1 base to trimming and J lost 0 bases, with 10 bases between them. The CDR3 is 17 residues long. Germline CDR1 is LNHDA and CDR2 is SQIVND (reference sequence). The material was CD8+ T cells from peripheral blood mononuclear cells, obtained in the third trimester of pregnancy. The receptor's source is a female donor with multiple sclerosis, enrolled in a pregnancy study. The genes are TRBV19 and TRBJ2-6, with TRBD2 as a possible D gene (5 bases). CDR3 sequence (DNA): TGTGCCAGTAGTATAGGACGAGGGAGCTCTGGGGCCAACGTCCTGACTTTC. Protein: CASSIGRGSSGANVLTF.